The clone carrying this T cell receptor beta chain is a singleton in its sample. Its antigen is as yet unknown. V shed 6 bases and J 2 bases; nucleotides not matched to a gene: 4. The CDR3 has 12 residues. Germline values: CDR1 GTSNPN, CDR2 SVGIG (reference sequence). The method was immunoSEQ multiplex PCR; TCRdb's version includes in-frame clones alone and lacks a portion of them. The sample has some 36,000 clones, less than 95% seen once; the top ten hold around 0.2%. The source of the sample is a study of graft-versus-host responses after intestinal transplantation. This chain uses TRBV30 with TRBJ2-7; 7 positions agree with TRBD2. This TCR was recovered from a human donor who was the organ donor for an intestinal transplant. Sequencing was performed on unstimulated CD4+ T cells sorted from spleen or lymph node cells, taken before transplant. The CDR3: CACQRGPYEQYF. The CDR3 DNA reads TGTGCCTGTCAGCGGGGCCCCTACGAGCAGTACTTC.